These 15 T cell receptor beta chains originate from one sample sequenced in a study of T cells in tumors after PD-1 blockade (dated by TCRdb to between 2017 and 2020). The method behind the library was the immunoSEQ multiplex PCR assay. The immuneACCESS repertoire file appears here via TCRdb, limited to in-frame rearrangements. These files lack a portion of the clones; in checked studies, under half of the deficit traces to unresolved V genes, and the cause of the others is not known. A total of 45,000 to 60,000 clones appear in this sample, more than 65% of them only once. Of the sample, roughly 4.1% is held by the ten largest clones. The sample's time point label, in plain terms: before anti-PD-1 therapy. Sequenced material: PBMCs, taken before anti-PD-1 treatment. Receptors were obtained from a human donor with basal cell carcinoma.

The CDR3: CASSIEAGSGNTIYF. The DNA of the CDR3 is TGTGCCAGTAGTATAGAAGCCGGCTCTGGAAACACCATATATTTT. The chain employs TRBV19 and TRBJ1-3; D remains unclear. V dropped 0 bases and J dropped 0 bases, with 6 bases sitting between them. The CDR3 has 15 amino acids. Germline V gives CDR1 LNHDA, CDR2 SQIVND (reference sequence).

V and J are TRBV7-9 and TRBJ2-3; weak D call: TRBD1 (6 bases). Trimming took off 5 bases at V and 2 bases at J, with 20 bases between the two ends. The CDR3 has 17 amino acids. Germline V lookup: CDR1 SEHNR, CDR2 FQNEAQ (reference sequence). CDR3 amino acids: CASSPGQNPTPTDTQYF. The CDR3 DNA sequence: TGTGCCAGCAGCCCCGGACAGAACCCTACCCCCACAGATACGCAGTATTTT.

This clone is medium-sized (0.01 to 0.1%) within its sample. The chain is built from TRBV12-3 or TRBV12-4 and TRBJ1-2; D is possibly TRBD1 (6 bases). V was cut by 11 bases and J by 5 bases, with 12 bases left in between. The CDR3 is 11 amino acids. The CDR3 DNA reads as TGTGCCGCAGCCCAGGGGTATGGCTACACCTTC. This translates into CAAAQGYGYTF.

V gene TRBV6-5 combines with J gene TRBJ1-6; D possibly corresponds to TRBD1 (5 bases). The CDR3 length is 14 residues. Trimming left V 6 bases short and J 5 bases short, with 11 bases between. Looked up from germline, CDR1 is MNHEY and CDR2 is SVGAGI. The CDR3 loop reads CASRRDSDNSPLHF. The DNA for the CDR3 is TGTGCCAGCAGGCGAGACAGCGATAATTCACCCCTCCACTTT.

The chain has TRBV7-8 and TRBJ1-2, with D possibly being TRBD1 (5 bases). CDR3 length: 15 amino acids. V lost 0 bases and J 4 bases, leaving 12 bases between the germline ends. Germline V gene lookup returns CDR1 SGHVS and CDR2 FQNEAQ. The chain's CDR3 is CASSLAGDGIYGYTF. The CDR3 DNA sequence: TGTGCCAGCAGCTTAGCGGGGGACGGCATCTATGGCTACACCTTC. The variable domain in full, with the rest retrieved from reference TRBV7-8 and TRBJ1-2, is GAGVSQSPRYKVAKRGQDVALRCDPISGHVSLFWYQQALGQGPEFLTYFQNEAQLDKSGLPSDRFFAERPEGSVSTLKIQRTQQEDSAVYLCASSLAGDGIYGYTFGSGTRLTVV.

The J gene is TRBJ2-5, the V gene TRBV4-1, with no clear D. Deletions cut 1 base from V and 1 base from J, with 10 bases between. The length of the CDR3 is 15 residues. CDR1 and CDR2 (germline): MGHRA, YSYEKL. The CDR3 here is CASSQGHTSQETQYF. The CDR3 nucleotides are TGCGCCAGCAGCCAAGGACACACTTCCCAAGAGACCCAGTACTTC.

The gene calls are TRBV30 and TRBJ1-2, with 9 bases fitting TRBD1. Germline values: CDR1 GTSNPN, CDR2 SVGIG (reference sequence). Germline trimming cut 2 bases from V and 7 bases from J; bases unmatched to any gene: 5. The CDR3 has 13 residues. This CDR3 is CAWSSRTGVGYTF. CDR3 in DNA: TGTGCCTGGAGTTCCCGGACAGGGGTTGGCTACACCTTC.

The chain is built from TRBV19 and TRBJ1-2; perhaps TRBD1 as D (6 bases). The CDR3 has 18 amino acids. Trimming removed 3 bases at V and 0 bases at J, with 20 bases between. CDR1 LNHDA and CDR2 SQIVND come from the germline V gene (reference sequence). This chain's CDR3 is CASSISAGALMTNYGYTF. The CDR3 DNA reads TGTGCCAGTAGTATTAGTGCAGGGGCCTTAATGACTAACTATGGCTACACCTTC.

The J gene is TRBJ1-6, the V gene TRBV5-1; D gene unclear. V was clipped by 1 base and J by 0 bases, with 5 bases between them. The CDR3 is 15 amino acids. Germline CDR1 is SGHRS and CDR2 is YFSETQ. For the CDR3, the DNA is TGCGCCAGCAGCTTGAGGAGCTCCTATAATTCACCCCTCCACTTT. Its translation: CASSLRSSYNSPLHF.

This rearrangement joins TRBV6-6 to TRBJ1-6; D is uncertain. Trimming removed 8 bases at V and 10 bases at J, with 15 bases between. Germline V gene data show CDR1 as MNHNY and CDR2 as SVGAGI (reference sequence). The length of the CDR3 is 13 residues. CDR3 loop: CASESLGYSPLHF. CDR3 DNA: TGTGCCAGCGAATCGTTGGGATACTCACCCCTCCACTTT.

The chain recombines TRBV6-5 with TRBJ1-6; no definite D call. V dropped 6 bases and J dropped 8 bases, with 17 bases sitting between them. The CDR3 extends over 15 amino acids. Germline V gene data show CDR1 as MNHEY and CDR2 as SVGAGI. DNA of the CDR3: TGTGCCAGCAGACGCCAGTTCCAATCGGATTCACCCCTCCACTTT. Residues: CASRRQFQSDSPLHF.

The genes are TRBV11-3 and TRBJ2-1; no definite D call. This CDR3 is 13 amino acids long. V lost 1 base, J lost 2 bases, and 3 bases lay in between. From germline, CDR1 is SGHNT and CDR2 YENEEA. The CDR3: CASSLAAYNEQFF. The CDR3 DNA is TGTGCCAGCAGCTTAGCGGCCTACAATGAGCAGTTCTTC.

The V and J genes are TRBV20-1 and TRBJ2-5; 10 positions agree with TRBD1. The J segment lost 13 bases and the V segment lost 5 bases, leaving 4 bases of the junction unmatched. The CDR3 totals 10 residues. Per the germline V gene, CDR1 is DFQATT and CDR2 is SNEGSKA (reference sequence). The CDR3 DNA reads as TGCAGTGCTGGGACAGGGGAAGGGTACTTC. Amino acids: CSAGTGEGYF.

The chain recombines TRBV14 with TRBJ1-2; 9 nucleotides agree with TRBD1. The V gene's germline CDR1 is SGHDN and CDR2 FVKESK. V lost 3 bases, J lost 3 bases, and 2 bases stayed unmatched. The CDR3 covers 14 residues. Here the CDR3 DNA reads TGTGCCAGCAGCCAGAGGGACAGGGACTATGGCTACACCTTC. Translated, it gives CASSQRDRDYGYTF. The whole variable domain, remainder taken from reference TRBV14 and TRBJ1-2, is EAGVTQFPSHSVIEKGQTVTLRCDPISGHDNLYWYRRVMGKEIKFLLHFVKESKQDESGMPNNRFLAERTGGTYSTLKVQPAELEDSGVYFCASSQRDRDYGYTFGSGTRLTVV.

The rearrangement joins TRBV3-1 (or the pseudogene TRBV3-2) to TRBJ1-2; TRBD1 is a possible D gene (5 bases). CDR3 size: 14 residues. Per the germline V gene, CDR1 is LGHDT and CDR2 is YNNKEL (reference sequence). V shed 6 bases and J shed 4 bases, with 15 bases lying between them. This CDR3 reads CASRPTGGGYGYTF. CDR3 DNA: TGTGCCAGCAGACCCACAGGAGGCGGCTATGGCTACACCTTC.